What follows are 9 T cell receptor beta chains derived from one specimen sequenced in a study of monozygotic twins with inflammatory bowel disease. TCRdb re-called the 5' RACE reads; one entry per CDR3 protein, DNA not given. This sample's table reports about 150,000 distinct CDR3 sequences. The sequenced material came from blood. The receptors come from a human donor with ulcerative colitis or Crohn's disease, or a healthy co-twin of an affected twin (not recorded which).

The V and J genes are TRBV5-1 and TRBJ2-7; TCRdb lists TRBD2, though no DNA is available to test this call. The CDR3 covers 13 residues. Germline CDR1 and CDR2: SGHRS and YFSETQ. The CDR3 region is CASSPGRPYEQYF.

This chain links TRBV7-9 with TRBJ2-3; TCRdb's D call of TRBD1 is untestable without DNA. The V gene's germline CDR1 is SEHNR and CDR2 FQNEAQ (reference sequence). The CDR3 loop spans 16 amino acids. The CDR3 sequence is CASSFGTPYSTDTQYF.

The chain combines TRBV20-1 with TRBJ2-7; no DNA is available, so the TRBD2 call from TCRdb remains unchecked. From germline, CDR1 is DFQATT and CDR2 SNEGSKA (reference sequence). There are 14 residues in the CDR3. The CDR3 region is CSARELAEAYEQYF.

CDR3 loop: CASSLEGSGTYSYEQYF. The chain is built from TRBV7-2 and TRBJ2-7; the D call of TRBD2 rests on TCRdb alone, since no DNA is present to check it. CDR1 is SGHTA, CDR2 FQGNSA, per germline. This CDR3 has 17 residues.

The V and J genes are TRBV29-1 and TRBJ1-4; absent DNA, TCRdb's TRBD1 call cannot be checked. The CDR3 runs to 13 residues. The germline V gene has CDR1 SQVTM and CDR2 ANQGSEA. Here the CDR3 reads CSARGTLNEKLFF. The whole variable domain, filled in from reference TRBV29-1 and TRBJ1-4, reads SAVISQKPSRDICQRGTSLTIQCQVDSQVTMMFWYRQQPGQSLTLIATANQGSEATYESGFVIDKFPISRPNLTFSTLTVSNMSPEDSSIYLCSARGTLNEKLFFGSGTQLSVL.

The rearrangement links TRBV4-1 to TRBJ1-1; TCRdb indicates TRBD1, and absent DNA this call remains unverified. The CDR3 loop spans 12 amino acids. Per the germline V gene, CDR1 is MGHRA and CDR2 is YSYEKL. CDR3: CASGQTSPSPFF.

The V call is TRBV10-3, the J call TRBJ2-5. Germline CDR1 reads ENHRY; CDR2 reads SYGVKD. CDR3 length equals 13 residues. This CDR3 is CAINPGRQETQYF.

This chain uses TRBV20-1 with TRBJ2-1; the D call of TRBD1 rests on TCRdb alone, since no DNA is present to check it. Germline V gene sequence: CDR1 DFQATT, CDR2 SNEGSKA (reference sequence). This CDR3 region has 16 residues. CDR3 protein: CSAREATASLLNEQFF.

The chain uses TRBV4-3 and TRBJ1-1. The CDR3 consists of 15 residues. Germline V gene lookup returns CDR1 LGHNA and CDR2 YSLEER. Here the CDR3 reads CASSRVDGVGTEAFF.